This T cell receptor beta chain was sequenced during a study of blood T cell repertoires in COVID-19. V gave up 3 bases and J gave up 4 bases; unmatched junction bases: 9. The CDR3 extends over 16 amino acids. In germline, CDR1 is KGHSH, CDR2 LQKENI. The protocol was immunoSEQ multiplex PCR, while the TCRdb copy is restricted to in-frame clones and leaves out a portion. This table has 150,000 or so clones, approximately 88% appearing once. What was sequenced was peripheral blood. This clonotype was obtained from a woman between 55 and 75 years old with acute or convalescent COVID-19. V is TRBV18 and J is TRBJ1-3, with 7 bases lining up with TRBD1. CDR3 nucleotide sequence: TGTGCCAGCTCACCGGCGACAGGGCAGGTCGGAAACACCATATATTTT. Translating it yields CASSPATGQVGNTIYF.